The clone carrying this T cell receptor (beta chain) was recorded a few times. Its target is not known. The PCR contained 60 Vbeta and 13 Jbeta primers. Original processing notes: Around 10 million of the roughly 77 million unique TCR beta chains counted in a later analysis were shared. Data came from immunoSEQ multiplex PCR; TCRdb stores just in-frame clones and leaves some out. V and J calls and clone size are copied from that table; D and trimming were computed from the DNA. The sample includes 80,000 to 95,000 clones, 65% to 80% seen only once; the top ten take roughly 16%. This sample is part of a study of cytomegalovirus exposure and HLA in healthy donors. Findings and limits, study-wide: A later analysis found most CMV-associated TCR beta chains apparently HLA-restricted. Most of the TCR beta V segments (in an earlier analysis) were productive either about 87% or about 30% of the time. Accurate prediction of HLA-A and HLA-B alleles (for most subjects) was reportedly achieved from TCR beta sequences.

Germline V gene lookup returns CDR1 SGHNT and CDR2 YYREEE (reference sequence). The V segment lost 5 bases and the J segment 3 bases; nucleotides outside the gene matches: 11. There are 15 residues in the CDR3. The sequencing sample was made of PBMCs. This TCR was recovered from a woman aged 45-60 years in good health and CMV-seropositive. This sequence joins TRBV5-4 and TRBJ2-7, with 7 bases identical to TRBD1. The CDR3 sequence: CASRADRETFYEQYF. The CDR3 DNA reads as TGTGCCAGCAGGGCCGACAGGGAAACTTTCTACGAGCAGTACTTC.